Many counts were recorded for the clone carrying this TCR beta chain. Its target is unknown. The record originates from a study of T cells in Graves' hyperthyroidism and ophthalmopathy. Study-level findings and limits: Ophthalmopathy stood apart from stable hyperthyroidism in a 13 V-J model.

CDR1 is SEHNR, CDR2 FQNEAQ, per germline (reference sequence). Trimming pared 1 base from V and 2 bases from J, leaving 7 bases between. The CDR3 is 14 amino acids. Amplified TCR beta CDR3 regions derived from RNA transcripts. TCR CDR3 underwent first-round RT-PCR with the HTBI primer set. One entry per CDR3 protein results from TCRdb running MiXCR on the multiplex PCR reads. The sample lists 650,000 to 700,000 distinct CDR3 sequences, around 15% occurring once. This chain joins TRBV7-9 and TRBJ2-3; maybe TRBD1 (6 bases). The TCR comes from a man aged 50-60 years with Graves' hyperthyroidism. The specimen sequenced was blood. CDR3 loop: CASSLGTVTDTQYF. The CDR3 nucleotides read TGTGCCAGCAGCTTAGGGACAGTCACAGATACGCAGTATTTT. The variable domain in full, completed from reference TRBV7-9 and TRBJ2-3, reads DTGVSQNPRHKITKRGQNVTFRCDPISEHNRLYWYRQTLGQGPEFLTYFQNEAQLEKSRLLSDRFSAERPKGSFSTLEIQRTEQGDSAMYLCASSLGTVTDTQYFGPGTRLTVL.